Below, 14 T cell receptor beta chains from the same sample are listed, as sequenced in a study of human T cells and chemical hapten exposure. TCRdb recomputed calls from the RACE reads with MiXCR, one row per CDR3 protein. The top ten clones hold approximately 5.5% of a sample with tens of thousands of distinct CDR3 sequences, roughly 9.7% of them seen once. As for time point: pre-sensitization, week 0. Treatment described: therapeutic diphenylcyclopropenone sensitization with weekly scalp DPC. The specimen comprised whole blood, sampled in connection with sensitization to the hapten diphenylcyclopropenone (DPC). Source of these receptors: a woman aged 45-60 years with alopecia areata. Some clones in this sample may be carry-over from other donors' samples.

The chain has TRBV29-1 and TRBJ1-1; no definite D call. CDR1 and CDR2 (germline): SQVTM, ANQGSEA. The CDR3 has 11 amino acids. V gave up 7 bases and J gave up 1 base, with 7 bases separating them. For the CDR3, the DNA is TGCAGCGGGGCGGAGAACACTGAAGCTTTCTTT. Its protein is CSGAENTEAFF.

V usage is TRBV12-3 or TRBV12-4 and J usage is TRBJ2-3; TRBD2 matches 11 bases. The CDR3 covers 16 residues. J gave up 2 bases and V 6 bases, and 7 bases lay outside the gene matches. The CDR3 sequence is CASSQGTSGITDTQYF. CDR3 DNA: TGTGCCAGCAGCCAAGGGACTAGCGGAATCACAGATACGCAGTATTTT.

Many counts were recorded for this clonotype. The V call is TRBV29-1, the J call TRBJ2-1; 16 nucleotides agree with TRBD2. Germline CDR1 reads SQVTM; CDR2 reads ANQGSEA. The CDR3 is 15 residues long. V lost 3 bases, J lost 6 bases, and 2 bases stayed unmatched. In DNA, the CDR3 is TGCAGCGTTGAGGGACTAGCGGGGGGGCTCAATGAGCAGTTCTTC. This translates into CSVEGLAGGLNEQFF.

This clonotype has a count of ten or more. This sequence joins TRBV10-3 and TRBJ2-7; 10 bases line up with TRBD1. Germline V lookup: CDR1 ENHRY, CDR2 SYGVKD. There are 15 residues in the CDR3. J gave up 2 bases and V 5 bases, and 6 bases lay outside the gene matches. DNA of the CDR3: TGTGCCATCAGTAGAGCCGGGACAGGGGCCTACGAGCAGTACTTC. As protein: CAISRAGTGAYEQYF.

This clonotype was seen many times. V usage is TRBV12-3 or TRBV12-4 and J usage is TRBJ2-1, with 7 bases identical to TRBD2. This CDR3 is 15 amino acids long. V trimming: 5 bases; J trimming: 8 bases; junction bases outside the gene matches: 12. The CDR3 spells CASSTRRGRGHEQFF. Here the CDR3 DNA reads TGTGCCAGCAGTACTCGACGCGGGAGAGGTCATGAGCAGTTCTTC.

This clonotype has a count of ten or more. The V and J genes are TRBV2 and TRBJ1-1; no firm D call. V gave up 5 bases and J gave up 1 base, with 8 bases separating them. The CDR3 covers 13 residues. Germline loops: CDR1 SNHLY, CDR2 FYNNEI. The chain's CDR3 is CASSTTENTEAFF. The DNA for the CDR3 is TGTGCCAGCAGTACGACCGAGAACACTGAAGCTTTCTTT.

The table lists this clonotype with many counts. The chain links TRBV7-9 to TRBJ2-7; D assignment may be TRBD1 or TRBD2 (6 bases each). The CDR3 is made up of 12 amino acids. V was clipped by 6 bases and J by 3 bases, with 9 bases between them. CDR1 and CDR2 from the germline V gene are SEHNR and FQNEAQ (reference sequence). The CDR3 region has the DNA TGTGCCAGCAGGGGGGGCGGCTACGAGCAGTACTTC. It translates to CASRGGGYEQYF.

Ten or more counts support this clonotype. The genes are TRBV5-6 and TRBJ2-3, with 9 nucleotides matching TRBD1. This CDR3 contains 15 residues. Trimming took 4 bases from V and 2 from J; bases not matched to a gene: 5. Germline values: CDR1 SGHDT, CDR2 YYEEEE. The CDR3 bases are TGTGCCAGCAGCATTCGGACAGGGGTCACAGATACGCAGTATTTT. Translating it yields CASSIRTGVTDTQYF.

The chain has TRBV7-2 and TRBJ1-5; TRBD1 aligns across 8 bases. With 4 bases clipped from V and 9 bases from J, the junction kept 5 bases outside the gene matches. CDR1 and CDR2 (germline): SGHTA, FQGNSA. The CDR3 is 13 residues long. The CDR3 sequence: CASSSHGQGPQHF. DNA of the CDR3: TGTGCCAGCAGCTCCCATGGACAGGGGCCCCAGCATTTT.

This clonotype was recorded at least ten times. The rearrangement uses TRBV18 and TRBJ2-5; 11 nucleotides align to TRBD2. The CDR3 spans 16 residues. Trimming cost V 6 bases and J 2 bases; bases outside gene matches: 8. The germline V gene encodes CDR1 KGHSH and CDR2 LQKENI. CDR3 region: CASSQILAGGQETQYF. The CDR3, as DNA: TGTGCCAGCTCCCAGATCCTAGCGGGGGGACAAGAGACCCAGTACTTC.

The chain is built from TRBV3-1 and TRBJ2-1, with 14 bases that match TRBD2. Germline CDR1 LGHDT, CDR2 YNNKEL (reference sequence). The length of the CDR3 is 20 residues. Trimming cost V 0 bases and J 2 bases; bases outside gene matches: 9. The CDR3 region is CASSQEGLAGGTSTYNEQFF. CDR3 sequence (DNA): TGTGCCAGCAGCCAAGAAGGACTAGCGGGAGGTACCTCAACCTACAATGAGCAGTTCTTC.

There are many counts of this clonotype. The genes are TRBV12-3 or TRBV12-4 and TRBJ1-1; weak D call: TRBD1 (5 bases). CDR3 size: 14 residues. V dropped 2 bases and J dropped 4 bases, with 11 bases sitting between them. CDR3 nucleotides: TGTGCCAGCAGTTTAAACGGGGGAGGCACTGAAGCTTTCTTT. It yields the protein CASSLNGGGTEAFF.

This clonotype was observed at least ten times. The chain joins TRBV4-1 to TRBJ2-6; 7 bases are shared with TRBD1. The V and J ends lost 4 bases and 0 bases, in that order; junction bases with no gene match: 9. The length of the CDR3 is 18 residues. Germline V gene lookup returns CDR1 MGHRA and CDR2 YSYEKL. CDR3 amino acids: CASSPQGNRFSGANVLTF. The CDR3 nucleotides are TGCGCCAGCAGCCCACAGGGGAACCGTTTCTCTGGGGCCAACGTCCTGACTTTC.

Within the sample, this clonotype is medium-sized. The V and J genes are TRBV29-1 and TRBJ1-1; a weak D match, TRBD1 (6 bases). Germline CDR1 and CDR2: SQVTM and ANQGSEA. Trimming left V 7 bases short and J 11 bases short, with 20 bases between. The CDR3 spans 12 residues. The CDR3 bases are TGCAGCGCTACAATACAGGGAGAAGTGGCTTTCTTT. Its translation is CSATIQGEVAFF.